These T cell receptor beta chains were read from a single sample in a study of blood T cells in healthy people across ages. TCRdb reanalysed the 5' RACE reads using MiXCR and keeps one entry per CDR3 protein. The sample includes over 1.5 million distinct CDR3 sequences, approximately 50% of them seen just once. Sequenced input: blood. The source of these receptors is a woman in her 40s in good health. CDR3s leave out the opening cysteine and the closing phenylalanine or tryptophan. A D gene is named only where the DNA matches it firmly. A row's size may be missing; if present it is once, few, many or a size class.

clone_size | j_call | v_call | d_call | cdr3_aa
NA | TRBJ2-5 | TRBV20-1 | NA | SAGTGIQETQY
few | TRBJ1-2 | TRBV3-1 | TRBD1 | ASSQGQGVYGYT
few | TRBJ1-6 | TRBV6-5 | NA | ASSYATGFINSPLH
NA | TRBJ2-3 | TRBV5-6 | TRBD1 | ASNPDRGSSTDTQY
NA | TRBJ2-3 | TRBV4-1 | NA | ASSQEPPRGGTDPQY
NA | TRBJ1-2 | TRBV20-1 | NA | SAVAYGYT
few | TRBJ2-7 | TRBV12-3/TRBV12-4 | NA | ASSIGPIYEQY
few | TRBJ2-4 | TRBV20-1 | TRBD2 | SARRLAGVKNIQY
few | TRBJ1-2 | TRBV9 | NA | ASSVAMDSPYGYT
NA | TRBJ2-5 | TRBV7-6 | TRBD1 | ASSFSDRGWETQY
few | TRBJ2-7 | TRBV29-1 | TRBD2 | SVEGLAGSYEQY
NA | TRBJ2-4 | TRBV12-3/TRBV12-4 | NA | ASSFSGAVGAKNIQY
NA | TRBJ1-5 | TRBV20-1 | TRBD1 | SASGDRDQPQH
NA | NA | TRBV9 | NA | ASSVEAWGETQY
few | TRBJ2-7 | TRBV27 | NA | ASSSRPDYEQY
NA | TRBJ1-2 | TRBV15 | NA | ATSRGTNYGYT
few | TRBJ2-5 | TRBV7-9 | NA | ASSPSRAQGETQY
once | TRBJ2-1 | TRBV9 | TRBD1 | VSSVEGSQGDEQF
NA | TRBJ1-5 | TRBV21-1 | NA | ASSLRRDSNQPQH
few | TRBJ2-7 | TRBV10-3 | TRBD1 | AISATGGSNEQY
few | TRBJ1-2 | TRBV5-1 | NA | ASSLEGLGYGYT
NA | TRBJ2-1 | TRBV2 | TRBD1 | ASRIRLIPGQGHNEQF